The rows below give T cell receptor beta chains drawn from one sample of a study of T-cell memory formation after mild COVID-19. TCRdb ran MiXCR on the 5' RACE reads and lists one entry per CDR3 protein. The data show 350,000 or so distinct CDR3 sequences, around 21% seen once. Sequencing was carried out using PBMCs or a T cell subset sorted from them (not recorded which). Receptors originate from an adult woman who had mild COVID-19 (a few samples of this study predate the infection). Cell type and time point are not known. The CDR3 runs from the conserved cysteine through the conserved F or W. A D gene is named only where the DNA matches it firmly. Expanded clones are given a class, and other clones once, few, many or no size at all.

j_call | v_call | d_call | cdr3_length | clone_size | cdr3_aa | cdr3_nt
TRBJ2-1 | TRBV6-5 | . | 14 | . | CASSYQGRHNEQFF | TGTGCCAGCAGTTACCAGGGACGCCACAATGAGCAGTTCTTC
TRBJ2-5 | TRBV15 | . | 15 | . | CATSRDQSGSETQYF | TGTGCCACCAGCAGAGATCAGTCGGGGAGTGAGACCCAGTACTTC
TRBJ1-1 | TRBV7-9 | TRBD1 | 16 | . | CASSPRLRGEGTEAFF | TGTGCCAGCAGTCCTAGACTCAGGGGGGAGGGCACTGAAGCTTTCTTT
TRBJ1-1 | TRBV7-3 | . | 14 | . | CASSLSGQNTEAFF | TGTGCCAGCAGCTTAAGCGGACAGAACACTGAAGCTTTCTTT
TRBJ1-1 | TRBV7-8 | . | 13 | many | CASSRGMNTEAFF | TGTGCCAGCAGCCGGGGGATGAACACTGAAGCTTTCTTT
TRBJ2-7 | TRBV4-3 | . | 16 | few | CASSQGAASPSYEQYF | TGCGCCAGCAGCCAAGGGGCGGCCAGTCCCTCCTACGAGCAGTACTTC
TRBJ2-4 | TRBV9 | TRBD2 | 18 | few | CASSVASGGAGVKNIQYF | TGTGCCAGCAGCGTAGCTAGCGGGGGGGCCGGAGTCAAAAACATTCAGTACTTC
TRBJ1-1 | TRBV5-1 | TRBD1 | 16 | . | CASSLGRQGWSTEAFF | TGCGCCAGCAGCTTGGGGCGACAGGGCTGGAGCACTGAAGCTTTCTTT
TRBJ2-2 | TRBV9 | TRBD2 | 16 | . | CASSGSGSRNTGELFF | TGTGCCAGCAGCGGAAGCGGGAGCCGGAACACCGGGGAGCTGTTTTTT
TRBJ1-1 | TRBV18 | . | 15 | . | CASSPRTSMNTEAFF | TGTGCCAGCTCACCAAGAACTTCAATGAACACTGAAGCTTTCTTT
TRBJ2-1 | TRBV7-2 | . | 14 | few | CASSFGGAGNEQFF | TGTGCCAGCAGCTTCGGCGGGGCGGGGAATGAGCAGTTCTTC
TRBJ1-4 | TRBV6-5 | . | 14 | . | CASSYSEGNEKLFF | TGTGCCAGCAGTTACTCGGAGGGTAATGAAAAACTGTTTTTT
TRBJ2-4 | TRBV2 | . | 14 | few | CAALQGSPKNIQYF | TGTGCTGCCTTACAGGGTTCGCCCAAAAACATTCAGTACTTC
TRBJ1-5 | TRBV25-1 | . | 17 | . | CASSGSDWDNSNQPQHF | TGTGCCAGCAGTGGAAGCGACTGGGACAATAGCAATCAGCCCCAGCATTTT
TRBJ2-2 | TRBV5-5 | . | 20 | . | CASTLRDVFGGFANTGELFF | TGTGCCAGCACCCTCCGTGACGTTTTCGGGGGCTTTGCGAACACCGGGGAGCTGTTTTTT
TRBJ1-2 | TRBV29-1 | . | 16 | few | CSVEDHVDSSYGGYTF | TGCAGCGTTGAAGACCATGTAGACAGTTCCTATGGCGGCTACACCTTC
TRBJ2-5 | TRBV6-2/TRBV6-3 | . | 12 | . | CASSRPWETQYF | TGTGCCAGCAGTAGGCCCTGGGAGACCCAGTACTTC
TRBJ2-1 | TRBV7-2 | TRBD2 | 12 | few | CASSSLAGEQFF | TGTGCCAGCAGCTCCCTAGCGGGTGAGCAGTTCTTC